This T cell receptor (beta chain) was sequenced in a study of cytomegalovirus exposure and HLA in healthy donors (dated by TCRdb to about 2017). Study-level background: An earlier analysis of roughly 630 of the donors reported about 250 Gb of sequence data and around 120 million unique TCR beta sequences from 150 million to 200 million T cells. Around 330 gigabases of sequencing data and approximately 91 million unique TCR sequences made up an early release that covered several hundred HLA-typed donors. The genetic ancestry cluster associated with self-reported Caucasian donors included roughly four fifths of the approximately 410 genotyped donors. The aim of the study was to test whether cataloging public T cell receptors could identify signatures of past pathogen exposure. The study profiled the T cell repertoires of hundreds of subjects by immunosequencing and related them to cytomegalovirus serostatus. In addition to the first cohort of 666 subjects, a separate validation cohort of 120 different subjects was used. High-throughput TCR immunosequencing, statistical association of individual TCRs with disease status, and machine learning were combined to predict cytomegalovirus infection status. To study patterns of TCR occurrence, a later analysis re-analyzed previously published TCR beta repertoires from around 670 donors and added high-resolution HLA genotyping. Rather than drawing on any new phenotypic data, the later analysis identified candidate immune exposures from TCR beta sequences and the way those sequences occurred across donors. An earlier analysis of approximately 500 of the donors applied high-throughput TCR beta sequencing to assess whether each TCR beta V gene segment acted as functional or pseudogenic. Donor age, sex, ethnicity and CMV serostatus were collected together with the repertoire data. In a later genetic analysis, genome-wide SNP genotypes for about 55% of the roughly 700 donors were used, and that subset was treated as a discovery cohort. All discovery cohort repertoires had been generated on a single sequencing platform. Both class I and class II loci were covered by HLA typing, at four-digit resolution. The number of typed donors differed by locus: about 620-630 for A, B, C, DRB1 and DQB1; about 520 for DQA1; fewer than 610 for DPA1; and around 450 for DPB1. About five DR-DQ haplotypes were handled as single units for association and clustering, since linkage in the cohort was strong. Among under 450 genotyped donors of the cohort, an average of roughly 240,000 unique TCR beta nucleotide sequences were sequenced per donor, roughly 20% of them non-productive.

The library came from the immunoSEQ multiplex PCR assay. For the multiplex PCR, a mixture combining 60 forward primers for TCR Vbeta segments and 13 reverse primers for TCR Jbeta segments was used. The CDR3 region of rearranged TCR beta genes was amplified from genomic DNA with a multiplex PCR assay. On the Illumina HiSeq System, the amplified TCR beta libraries were sequenced as 87-base-pair reads. In the paper's pipeline: In a later analysis, 80 million or so unique TCR beta chains were counted across the roughly 700 repertoires, and roughly 11 million of these chains were shared by at least two donors. Raw reads were error-corrected and collapsed into unique sequences with a nearest-neighbor algorithm that merged closely related sequences to remove PCR and sequencing errors. CDR3 sequences were aligned to IMGT reference sequences to assign V, D and J gene segments. For a sequence to be retained, a match of at least six nucleotides was required to both a V gene segment and a J gene segment. A rearrangement was called productive if the CDR3 had no stop codons and remained in frame with V and J, and every other rearrangement was called non-productive. CDR3 was defined by IMGT convention, running from the second conserved V-encoded cysteine to the conserved J-encoded phenylalanine. The earlier analysis of 587 of the donors excluded sequences that lacked an unambiguous match to a single V gene segment. An earlier analysis of a few hundred of the donors called V segments functional above 56.7% productive rearrangements and segregating when the between-donor standard deviation exceeded 5%. A statistical classification framework was built for diagnosing cytomegalovirus status from the catalog of TCR beta chain sequences. V and J gene assignment, in a later analysis, came from comparing TCR nucleotide sequences with IMGT/GENE-DB human TR gene sequences. A later analysis assigned CDR3 sequences and most-parsimonious VDJ recombination scenarios with the TCRdist pipeline. In a later analysis, each TCR beta chain was defined by its CDR3 amino acid sequence together with its V-gene family, and reads without a unique V-gene family were excluded. In a later analysis, around 650 highly shared, low-generation-probability nucleotide sequences were removed to address suspected cross-contamination and a sequencing artifact. In a later analysis, a clonal expansion index for each public chain was calculated from normalized within-repertoire ranks of inferred template counts. Generation probabilities in a later analysis came from a VDJ recombination model fitted to out-of-frame rearrangements, and those results were checked against IGoR. A later analysis scored TCR-TCR, TCR-HLA and TCR-CMV co-occurrence with hypergeometric tests, applying a repertoire-size bias correction to TCR pairs. False discovery rates were estimated in a later analysis by permuting HLA or CMV assignments 20 times. In a later analysis, co-occurring TCRs were grouped using DBSCAN, with TCRdist sequence similarity added in when clustering inside HLA-allele-positive subsets. Repertoires with fewer than 30,000 or more than 120,000 public chains, plus five repertoires with anomalous nucleotide sharing, were excluded from co-occurrence clustering. The table was pulled from immuneACCESS by TCRdb, which kept in-frame rearrangements only. Such tables lose some clones; where checked, under half of the loss comes from unresolved V genes, and the rest has no known cause. The DNA gave D and trimming, while V, J and clone size come from that table. In all, the sample holds roughly 190,000 clones, and more than 75% of those were seen once. The top ten clonotypes cover 1.6% of the sample.

What the authors observed across the whole study: Because counts were too low, seventeen rarely observed V segments, including chromosome 9 orphons, were left out of the earlier analysis of about 620 of the donors. A later analysis associated 15,000 to 20,000 TCR beta sequences with specific HLA alleles at a false discovery rate of 0.05. Linkage disequilibrium might explain the correlated functional status among segregating V segments, but an unknown experimental factor could not be ruled out. In a later analysis, HLA-associated TCR beta chains were found to be more clonally expanded and to have lower generation probabilities than equally common non-associated chains. Compared with the roughly 710-donor mean, donors in an Asian-associated ancestry cluster had fewer N-insertions in productive TCRs, according to a later genetic analysis. The classifier was reported to diagnose cytomegalovirus status with high specificity and sensitivity in both the original and validation cohorts. According to a later analysis, most CMV-associated TCR beta chains appeared to be HLA-restricted, and the HLA associations seemed to be driven largely by CMV exposure. Because the 87-base-pair reads could not distinguish some IMGT-functional V segments, including TRBV6-2 and TRBV6-3, those segments were excluded. Most TCR sequences were observed very rarely across donors, whereas some public TCRs were present in many individuals. The study gave a list of roughly 150 TCR beta chains associated with cytomegalovirus. Only TCR beta chains were sequenced in this cohort, and the absence of alpha or paired-chain data limited detectable features. Presence/absence analyses assumed roughly uniform sequencing depth across donors, an assumption that may not hold. A later analysis reported that several top co-occurrence clusters appeared linked to parvovirus B19, influenza, CMV and Epstein-Barr virus. Because some donors lacked HLA typing at each locus, the association tests relied only on the typed subset. A cluster of highly shared sequence variants was judged likely to be a technical artifact of the sequencing pipeline. In vitro tests confirmed that a few of the cytomegalovirus-associated TCR beta chains recognize cytomegalovirus antigens. A further reported finding was that TCR beta sequences accurately predicted the HLA-A and HLA-B alleles for most subjects in the first cohort. When HLA alleles, especially DR and DQ, strongly co-occurred, attributing TCR associations to individual alleles was difficult. In an earlier analysis of roughly 560 of the donors, most TCR beta V segments were observed in productive rearrangements about 87% or about 30% of the time, broadly matching IMGT annotations. The only immune exposure information available for the cohort was CMV serostatus. V-gene and J-gene trimming of TCR beta chains was associated with a missense DCLRE1C variant in a later genetic analysis, and the association was replicated in an independent cohort. A later analysis found that TCR association rates varied across HLA loci, with DRB1 alleles showing the most associated TCRs and HLA-C alleles the fewest. According to the authors, the approach could potentially be generalized to other disease states and immunological phenotypes.

Regarding this clone: Its target antigen remains unknown. No per-base quality is available; no much larger clone lies one base away.

The cohort comprised 550 to 700 healthy bone marrow donors. At the time of sampling, all cohort members were nominally healthy, though unrecorded immune exposures were likely present. The donor tested CMV seronegative and was one of the 352 seronegative cohort members. A peripheral blood sample was provided by each donor, and peripheral blood mononuclear cells were used for TCR beta sequencing. The Qiagen DNeasy Blood Extraction Kit was used to extract genomic DNA from the blood cell samples. According to the germline V gene, CDR1 reads MDHEN and CDR2 reads SYDVKM. V loses 7 bases, J loses 0 bases, and the germline ends lie 13 bases apart. The CDR3 measures 15 amino acids from cysteine to phenylalanine. Just the 45-base CDR3 DNA is kept, in frame starting at base 1.

Material: PBMCs. This receptor chain uses TRBV28 and TRBJ1-3; TRBD1 could be the D gene, as 5 bases match. The sequence derives from a woman in her 50s in good health and CMV-seronegative. The nucleotide sequence reads as follows: TGTGCCAGCACTAAGGGGTCTTTCTCTGGAAACACCATATATTTT. The translation is CASTKGSFSGNTIYF.